The 11 T cell receptor beta chains reported below all come from one sample, sequenced in a study of identical twins. TCRdb re-called the 5' RACE reads through MiXCR, storing one row per CDR3 protein. Of around 240,000 distinct CDR3 sequences listed, about 7% are singletons. Separately, the same data were catalogued under a study of yellow fever vaccine responses in identical twins.

The sample consisted of memory (CD45RO+) T cells sorted from blood. All receptors derive from a woman aged 18-29 years in good health.

As concerns this clonotype: Possible read error: a much larger clone is one base away. The CDR3 DNA sequence: TGCGCCAGCAGCTTAGGCGGGAGGCCCCAAGATACGCAGTATTTT. Translated, it gives CASSLGGRPQDTQYF. This rearrangement joins TRBV5-1 to TRBJ2-3; 8 nucleotides agree with TRBD2. CDR1 is SGHRS and CDR2 is YFSETQ in the germline V gene. V lost 2 bases and J lost 5; bases outside the gene matches: 7. The CDR3 totals 15 residues. Complete variable domain (other parts from reference TRBV5-1 and TRBJ2-3): KAGVTQTPRYLIKTRGQQVTLSCSPISGHRSVSWYQQTPGQGLQFLFEYFSETQRNKGNFPGRFSGRQFSNSRSEMNVSTLELGDSALYLCASSLGGRPQDTQYFGPGTRLTVL.

This clonotype was counted at least ten times. V gene TRBV5-1 combines with J gene TRBJ2-1; TRBD1 aligns across 9 bases. The CDR3 consists of 16 residues. Germline V gene lookup returns CDR1 SGHRS and CDR2 YFSETQ. J lost 6 bases, V lost 3 bases, and 10 bases had no gene match. CDR3 DNA: TGCGCCAGCAGCTCAGTAACAGGGGGCTCGCGCAATGAGCAGTTCTTC. Protein product: CASSSVTGGSRNEQFF.

This clonotype was recorded many times. The chain joins TRBV5-1 to TRBJ2-3, with TRBD2 as a possible D gene (6 bases). There are 14 residues in the CDR3. Looked up from germline, CDR1 is SGHRS and CDR2 is YFSETQ. Between the trimmed V and J ends, which lost 7 bases and 0 bases, there was a span of 12 bases. The CDR3 protein is CASLAGPSTDTQYF. The CDR3 DNA sequence: TGCGCCAGCTTGGCGGGACCGAGCACAGATACGCAGTATTTT.

The chain uses TRBV5-5 and TRBJ2-7, with 8 positions matching TRBD1. Germline trimming cut 6 bases from V and 3 bases from J; bases unmatched to any gene: 5. This CDR3 region has 13 residues. Germline V CDR1 and CDR2: SGHKS, YYEKEE (reference sequence). The CDR3: CASTDRERYEQYV. The CDR3 DNA is TGTGCCAGCACGGACAGGGAGCGCTACGAGCAGTACGTC.

The CDR3 DNA sequence: TGTGCCAGCAGCCCACAACAGGGGACCCTTGACTATAATTCACCCCTCCACTTT. Amino acid sequence: CASSPQQGTLDYNSPLHF. The chain has TRBV11-2 and TRBJ1-6, with 7 bases aligning to TRBD1. Looked up from germline, CDR1 is SGHAT and CDR2 is FQNNGV. V lost 5 bases and J lost 3; bases outside the gene matches: 13. The CDR3 length is 18 residues.

This clonotype came up a few times. The chain joins TRBV12-5 to TRBJ1-1; the D is unclear. Trimming left V 7 bases short and J 1 base short, with 16 bases between. Germline lookup yields CDR1 LGHNT and CDR2 FRNRAP. The CDR3 contains 15 residues. The chain's CDR3 is CASANSYMGNTEAFF. The CDR3 nucleotides read TGTGCTAGTGCCAATTCATACATGGGGAACACTGAAGCTTTCTTT.

This clonotype was seen a few times. The gene calls are TRBV10-3 and TRBJ2-3; maybe TRBD1 (6 bases). The CDR3 length is 13 residues. V lost 6 bases and J 0 bases, leaving 7 bases between the germline ends. The germline V gene encodes CDR1 ENHRY and CDR2 SYGVKD. The CDR3 is CAIRDSSTDTQYF. CDR3 sequence (DNA): TGTGCCATCAGGGACAGCAGCACAGATACGCAGTATTTT.

The gene calls are TRBV6-1 and TRBJ2-1, with D possibly matching TRBD2 (6 bases). Between the trimmed V and J ends, which lost 4 bases and 9 bases, there was a span of 19 bases. The CDR3 runs to 15 residues. CDR1 is MNHNS and CDR2 is SASEGT in the germline V gene. The CDR3 reads CASSGKGLLSGEQFF. The CDR3 coding sequence is TGTGCCAGCAGTGGAAAAGGACTACTGTCTGGTGAGCAGTTCTTC.

This clonotype was counted a few times. The chain carries TRBV5-1 and TRBJ1-4, with TRBD1 as a possible D gene (5 bases). Trimming took off 4 bases at V and 5 bases at J, with 15 bases between the two ends. CDR1 and CDR2 (germline): SGHRS, YFSETQ. This CDR3 is 15 amino acids long. The DNA for the CDR3 is TGCGCCAGCAGCCGGAGGGGAGAGGGGAATGAAAAACTGTTTTTT. As protein: CASSRRGEGNEKLFF.

This clonotype was counted at least ten times. The chain has TRBV11-1 and TRBJ2-7, with 7 bases identical to TRBD1. Germline V gene data show CDR1 as SGHAT and CDR2 as FQDESV (reference sequence). The trim removed 2 bases at V and 3 bases at J, leaving 19 bases unmatched. CDR3 size: 19 residues. This chain's CDR3 is CASSLIVGEMDRINYEQYV. For the CDR3, the DNA is TGTGCCAGCAGCTTAATTGTTGGTGAAATGGACAGGATAAACTACGAGCAGTACGTC.

The sample holds many counts of this clonotype. The V and J genes are TRBV15 and TRBJ2-1, with 8 bases identical to TRBD2. The germline CDR1 and CDR2 sequences are LNHNV and YYDKDF (reference sequence). There are 15 residues in the CDR3. V trimming: 0 bases; J trimming: 8 bases; junction bases outside the gene matches: 6. CDR3 residues: CATSRDTSGSHEQFF. Here the CDR3 DNA reads TGTGCCACCAGCAGAGATACTAGCGGCTCCCATGAGCAGTTCTTC.